The 13 T cell receptor beta chains below come from one sample, sequenced in a study of human T cells and chemical hapten exposure. TCRdb ran MiXCR on the RACE reads and lists one entry per CDR3 protein. The sample shows 40,000 or so distinct CDR3 sequences, 12% of them seen only once. Documented time point: pre-sensitization, week 0. The treatment denotes: therapeutic diphenylcyclopropenone sensitization with weekly scalp DPC. Unfractionated whole blood yielded the extracted total RNA. The sequencing here drew on whole blood, taken in connection with sensitization to the hapten diphenylcyclopropenone (DPC). Receptors originate from a woman between 35 and 50 years old with alopecia areata. Some clones in this sample may be carry-over from other donors' samples.

This clonotype was counted many times. This chain joins TRBV4-3 and TRBJ1-6; D is perhaps TRBD1 (5 bases). Trimming removed 0 bases from V and 9 bases from J, with 15 bases in between. This CDR3 spans 16 amino acids. The germline CDR1 and CDR2 sequences are LGHNA and YSLEER. CDR3 sequence: CASSQDRGRASSPLHF. Written as DNA, the CDR3 is TGCGCCAGCAGCCAAGATCGGGGCAGGGCTAGTTCACCCCTCCACTTT.

As for this clonotype: A read error may be the cause here, since a much bigger clone is one base away. The chain uses TRBV11-2 and TRBJ1-1; D gene unclear. The CDR3 covers 12 residues. V was cut by 1 base and J by 4 bases, with 4 bases left in between. Germline CDR1 reads SGHAT; CDR2 reads FQNNGV. The CDR3 DNA reads TGTGCCAGCAGCTTAGCCGTCACTGAAGCTTTCTTT. This codes for CASSLAVTEAFF.

At least ten counts were recorded for this clonotype. This chain links TRBV18 with TRBJ2-7; maybe TRBD2 (5 bases). Trimming removed 3 bases from V and 3 bases from J, with 9 bases in between. Per germline, CDR1 KGHSH and CDR2 LQKENI. The CDR3 runs to 13 residues. CDR3 region: CASSPRGFYEQYF. CDR3 nucleotides: TGTGCCAGCTCACCGCGCGGGTTCTACGAGCAGTACTTC. Complete variable domain (other parts from reference TRBV18 and TRBJ2-7): NAGVMQNPRHLVRRRGQEARLRCSPMKGHSHVYWYRQLPEEGLKFMVYLQKENIIDESGMPKERFSAEFPKEGPSILRIQQVVRGDSAAYFCASSPRGFYEQYFGPGTRLTVT.

This clonotype was seen many times. V is TRBV6-1 and J is TRBJ2-6, with unresolved D. The CDR3 is 17 residues long. The germline V gene has CDR1 MNHNS and CDR2 SASEGT. V was clipped by 0 bases and J by 1 base, with 10 bases between them. CDR3 amino acids: CASSEALIQSGANVLTF. CDR3 in DNA: TGTGCCAGCAGTGAAGCATTAATACAGTCTGGGGCCAACGTCCTGACTTTC.

The chain joins TRBV27 to TRBJ2-3; D may be TRBD2 (5 bases). Germline V gene lookup returns CDR1 MNHEY and CDR2 SMNVEV (reference sequence). Trimming removed 8 bases at V and 2 bases at J, with 17 bases between. The CDR3 runs 15 residues. The CDR3 spells CASSKRPSFTDTQYF. Here the CDR3 DNA reads TGTGCCAGCTCCAAGCGGCCCTCCTTCACAGATACGCAGTATTTT.

This clonotype was detected many times. The rearrangement uses TRBV10-2 and TRBJ2-3, with 10 bases lining up with TRBD1. From germline, CDR1 is WSHSY and CDR2 SAAADI. V lost 2 bases, J lost 4 bases, and 6 bases stayed unmatched. CDR3 length: 16 residues. The CDR3 DNA reads TGCGCCAGCAGTGAGCCGGACAGGGGGAGGTCAGATACGCAGTATTTT. Its translation: CASSEPDRGRSDTQYF.

This chain connects TRBV20-1 to TRBJ1-6, with no clear D. Germline V CDR1 and CDR2: DFQATT, SNEGSKA (reference sequence). CDR3 length: 15 amino acids. The V end was cut by 0 bases, the J end by 0 bases, with 6 bases between. CDR3 sequence reads: CSARDHHSYNSPLHF. As DNA, the CDR3 is TGCAGTGCTAGAGATCACCACTCCTATAATTCACCCCTCCACTTT.

This clonotype was picked up many times. The chain recombines TRBV7-9 with TRBJ2-1; TRBD1 aligns across 8 bases. V lost 5 bases to trimming and J lost 10 bases; unmatched junction nucleotides: 7. The CDR3 runs 13 residues. Germline CDR1 and CDR2: SEHNR and FQNEAQ (reference sequence). CDR3 loop: CASSPDRVGEQFF. CDR3 nucleotide sequence: TGTGCCAGCAGCCCGGACAGGGTCGGCGAGCAGTTCTTC.

This clonotype was observed many times. CDR3 region: CASTQGAARRQYF. The CDR3 bases are TGTGCCAGCACGCAGGGGGCGGCCCGACGGCAGTACTTC. V and J are TRBV28 and TRBJ2-5; 8 nucleotides agree with TRBD1. Germline CDR1 MDHEN, CDR2 SYDVKM. The CDR3 length is 13 residues. Trimming removed 7 bases from V and 11 bases from J; junction bases left unmatched: 12.

This clonotype has a count of ten or more. The chain carries TRBV7-9 and TRBJ1-1; tentatively, D is TRBD1 (5 bases). Trimming removed 4 bases from V and 4 bases from J, with 13 bases in between. The CDR3 is 14 amino acids. The germline V gene has CDR1 SEHNR and CDR2 FQNEAQ (reference sequence). CDR3 DNA sequence: TGTGCCAGCAGCTCCCTCGTGGGGCTCACTGAAGCTTTCTTT. It yields the protein CASSSLVGLTEAFF.

This clonotype was recorded many times. This chain uses TRBV20-1 with TRBJ1-2; D ambiguous. Germline CDR1 and CDR2: DFQATT and SNEGSKA (reference sequence). CDR3 length: 9 amino acids. V gave up 7 bases and J gave up 5 bases, with 5 bases separating them. The CDR3 protein is CSDKYGYTF. For the CDR3, the DNA is TGCAGTGACAAGTATGGCTACACCTTC.

On this clonotype itself: Possible read error: a much larger clone is one base away. This chain joins TRBV7-2 and TRBJ2-2; D possibly matches TRBD1 or TRBD2 (5 bases each). V was clipped by 5 bases and J by 9 bases, with 13 bases between them. The CDR3 contains 13 residues. Germline CDR1 reads SGHTA; CDR2 reads FQGNSA. The CDR3 region has the DNA TGTGCCAGCAGCCGGGACCCCTCGTGGGAGCTGTTTTTT. Translating it yields CASSRDPSWELFF.

The chain links TRBV5-1 to TRBJ2-1; the D gene is possibly TRBD2 (6 bases). Germline values: CDR1 SGHRS, CDR2 YFSETQ. V was pared by 6 bases and J by 8 bases, with 18 bases between. This CDR3 has 14 residues. The CDR3 nucleotides are TGCGCCAGCACCACCTACCGGGAGAGGGATGAGCAGTTCTTC. This translates into CASTTYRERDEQFF.